This TCR beta chain was retrieved from a study of OX40 agonist ivuxolimab in advanced cancers. The study, taken as a whole, reports: The authors did not determine the antigen specificity of the expanded peripheral T cells. Researchers report that CD8+ T cells had, on average, more expanded clones than CD4+.

TCRdb keeps only in-frame clones here, not all; method: immunoSEQ multiplex PCR. The repertoire consists of 70,000 to 80,000 clones, with 94% occurring once and the leading ten covering roughly 14%. This CDR3 is 15 amino acids long. Germline CDR1 and CDR2: MNHEY and SVGAGI. Germline trimming cut 7 bases from V and 7 bases from J; bases unmatched to any gene: 11. To note about this clone: Its antigen is not known.

This specimen was CD4+ or CD8+ T cells sorted from blood, taken in a trial of the OX40 agonist ivuxolimab. V usage is TRBV6-5 and J usage is TRBJ2-1; 9 nucleotides align to TRBD2. This TCR was sampled from an adult with an advanced solid tumor such as melanoma, head and neck, liver or kidney cancer. CDR3 region: CASTLGTSHENEQFF. The CDR3 DNA reads as TGTGCCAGCACCCTCGGGACTAGCCACGAGAATGAGCAGTTCTTC.